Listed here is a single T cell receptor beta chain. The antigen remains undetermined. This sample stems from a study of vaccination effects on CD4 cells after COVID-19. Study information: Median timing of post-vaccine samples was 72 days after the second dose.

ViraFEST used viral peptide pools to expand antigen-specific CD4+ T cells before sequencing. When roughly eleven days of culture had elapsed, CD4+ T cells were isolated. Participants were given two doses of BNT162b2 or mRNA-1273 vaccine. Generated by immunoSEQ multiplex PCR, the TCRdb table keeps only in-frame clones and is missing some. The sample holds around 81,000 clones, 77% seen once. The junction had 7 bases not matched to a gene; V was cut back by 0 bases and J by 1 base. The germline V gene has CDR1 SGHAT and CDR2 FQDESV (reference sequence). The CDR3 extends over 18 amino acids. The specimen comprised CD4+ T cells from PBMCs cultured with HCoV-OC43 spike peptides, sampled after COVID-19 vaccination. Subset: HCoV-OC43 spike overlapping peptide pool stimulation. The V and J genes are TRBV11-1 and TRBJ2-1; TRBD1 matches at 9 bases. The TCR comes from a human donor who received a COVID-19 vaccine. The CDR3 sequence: CASSLADATGGSYNEQFF. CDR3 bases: TGTGCCAGCAGCTTAGCGGATGCGACAGGGGGTTCCTACAATGAGCAGTTCTTC.